Listed below are T cell receptor beta chains from one sample, sequenced in a study of blood T cell repertoires in COVID-19. Clones were sequenced by immunoSEQ multiplex PCR, and TCRdb holds only the in-frame ones, with some missing. The data hold 110,000 to 150,000 clones, with 88% observed a single time. The sequenced material came from peripheral blood. Receptor source: a woman in her forties or fifties with acute or convalescent COVID-19. Both conserved end residues are part of each CDR3. Fields, in order: D gene, J gene, clone size, V gene, CDR3 DNA, CDR3 protein. The D gene is left open where the match is weak. Size is stated for part of the rows, as once, few or many counts, or as a class when the clone is expanded.

TRBD1 | TRBJ2-2 | NA | TRBV4-2 | TGTGCCAGCAGCCAACAGGGGGCTAACACCGGGGAGCTGTTTTTT | CASSQQGANTGELFF
NA | TRBJ1-6 | NA | TRBV7-9 | TGTGCCAGCAGCTTACCGTCCGGGACGGGGGGTTCACCCCTCCACTTT | CASSLPSGTGGSPLHF
NA | TRBJ1-1 | NA | TRBV11-2 | TGTGCCAGCAGCTCCCTTCAGGTAGCTTTCTTT | CASSSLQVAFF
TRBD1 | TRBJ1-3 | NA | TRBV28 | TGTGCCAGCAGCCCAGGGACAGGGGGCAGCAATGGAAACACCATATATTTT | CASSPGTGGSNGNTIYF
NA | TRBJ1-2 | NA | TRBV2 | TGTGCCAGTCCTTCAGGGGCCAGATCCCTCTATGGCTACACCTTC | CASPSGARSLYGYTF
NA | TRBJ1-1 | NA | TRBV9 | TGTGCCAGCAGCGTAGTTGACAGTAACACTGAAGCTTTCTTT | CASSVVDSNTEAFF
NA | TRBJ2-7 | NA | TRBV5-4 | TGTGCCAGCAGCTTTTCGGGGACCTACGAGCAGTACTTC | CASSFSGTYEQYF
TRBD1 | TRBJ1-3 | NA | TRBV5-1 | TGCGCCAGCAGCTTCGGGACAGCTTCTGGAAACACCATATATTTT | CASSFGTASGNTIYF
NA | TRBJ1-2 | NA | TRBV24-1 | TGTGCCACCAGTGAGGCGGGAGGTTTCTATGGCTACACCTTC | CATSEAGGFYGYTF
NA | TRBJ1-2 | NA | TRBV29-1 | TGCAGCCATAACTATGGCTACACCTTC | CSHNYGYTF
NA | TRBJ1-3 | NA | TRBV12-1 | TGTGCCAGCAGCTTTGAGGGACAGGGAGTCTCTGGAAACACCATATATTTT | CASSFEGQGVSGNTIYF
TRBD2 | TRBJ2-5 | NA | TRBV5-1 | TGCGCCAGCAGCTTCCCTAGCGGGAGGTACCAAGAGACCCAGTACTTC | CASSFPSGRYQETQYF
NA | TRBJ1-5 | NA | TRBV29-1 | TGCAGCGCCAGCGCTGTCAATCAGCCCCAGCATTTT | CSASAVNQPQHF
TRBD2 | TRBJ2-1 | once | TRBV7-2 | TGTGCCAGCAGCCCATGGACGACTAGCGGGAGTACCTACAATGAGCAGTTCTTC | CASSPWTTSGSTYNEQFF
NA | TRBJ1-2 | NA | TRBV3-1/TRBV3-2 | TGTGCCAGCAGCCAAGATAGAGAAATTCTCCCTCCCACTAACTATGGCTACACCTTC | CASSQDREILPPTNYGYTF
NA | TRBJ2-2 | NA | TRBV3-1/TRBV3-2 | TGTGCCAGCAGCCAAGAAAGGGGTGGGATCGGGGAGCTGTTTTTT | CASSQERGGIGELFF
TRBD1 | TRBJ1-4 | few | TRBV6-4 | TGTGCCAGCTGGACAGGGGATGGTAATGAAAAACTGTTTTTT | CASWTGDGNEKLFF
NA | TRBJ2-7 | NA | TRBV5-4 | TGTGCCAGCAGCCTGGTAGAGTCGGACGAGCAGTACTTC | CASSLVESDEQYF
TRBD1 | TRBJ2-7 | NA | TRBV7-9 | TGTGCCAGCAGCCCCTTCGGACAGGCAGGATTCTACGAGCAGTACTTC | CASSPFGQAGFYEQYF
NA | TRBJ1-1 | NA | TRBV13 | TGTGCCAGCAGCTTCGGCGGCGGCAACACTGAAGCTTTCTTT | CASSFGGGNTEAFF
TRBD2 | TRBJ2-1 | NA | TRBV24-1 | TGTGCCACCTCGCCCCGGACTAGCGGGATTCATGAGCAGTTCTTC | CATSPRTSGIHEQFF
TRBD1 | TRBJ1-2 | NA | TRBV10-3 | TGTGCCATCAGTGAGGACAGGGGAGGCTATGGCTACACCTTC | CAISEDRGGYGYTF
TRBD1 | TRBJ1-4 | once | TRBV5-1 | TGCGCCAGCAGCTTCTCTAGGGGGCTAAATGAAAAACTGTTTTTT | CASSFSRGLNEKLFF
NA | TRBJ1-1 | NA | TRBV9 | TGTGCCAGCAGCGTAGGTGGAGAGGGCACTGAAGCTTTCTTT | CASSVGGEGTEAFF
NA | TRBJ1-4 | NA | TRBV5-8 | TGTGCCAGCAGCTTAGGAGGCTCAACTAATGAAAAACTGTTTTTT | CASSLGGSTNEKLFF
TRBD1 | TRBJ1-1 | NA | TRBV4-2 | TGTGCCAGCAGCCAAGAGAGGACAGGGAACACTGAAGCTTTCTTT | CASSQERTGNTEAFF
NA | TRBJ2-3 | NA | TRBV10-3 | TGTGCCATCAGTAACGGGATTGGGGGCACAGATACGCAGTATTTT | CAISNGIGGTDTQYF
TRBD2 | TRBJ2-3 | NA | TRBV29-1 | TGCAGCGTCCTCGGACTAGTCGGGACAGATACGCAGTATTTT | CSVLGLVGTDTQYF
TRBD1 | TRBJ2-3 | NA | TRBV13 | TGTGCCAGCAGCTCACCGGGACAGGGGTTTGGAGATACGCAGTATTTT | CASSSPGQGFGDTQYF
TRBD1 | TRBJ1-5 | NA | TRBV19 | TGTGCCAGTAGACAGGGGTTAGGTCAGCCCCAGCATTTT | CASRQGLGQPQHF
TRBD1 | TRBJ2-7 | NA | TRBV7-2 | TGTGCCAGCAGGATGGGACAGACCCAGGGGGAGCAGTACTTC | CASRMGQTQGEQYF
TRBD1 | TRBJ1-5 | once | TRBV27 | TGTGCCAGCAGTCTACAGGGGCCCAATCAGCCCCAGCATTTT | CASSLQGPNQPQHF
NA | TRBJ2-5 | many | TRBV27 | TGTGCCAGCAGCGAACAGGGTTGGGAGACCCAGTACTTC | CASSEQGWETQYF
TRBD2 | TRBJ2-1 | once | TRBV11-3 | TGTGCCAGCAGCCCCAAGCGGGAGGTACCGATTCATGAGCAGTTCTTC | CASSPKREVPIHEQFF
TRBD2 | TRBJ2-3 | once | TRBV5-8 | TGTGCCAGCAGTTTGGACTTGCCCCTAGCGGGAGGGCCCCCAGATACGCAGTATTTT | CASSLDLPLAGGPPDTQYF
TRBD1 | TRBJ1-4 | NA | TRBV19 | TGTGCCAGTATTCAGGGGGCCGCAACTAATGAAAAACTGTTTTTT | CASIQGAATNEKLFF
TRBD2 | TRBJ2-7 | once | TRBV9 | TGTGCCAGCAGCGTAGCGGCGGGAGCTGGCTACGAGCAGTACTTC | CASSVAAGAGYEQYF
TRBD2 | TRBJ2-1 | NA | TRBV5-1 | TGCGCCAGCAGCTTGGATGGACTAGCGGGAGGCAGGGATGAGCAGTTCTTC | CASSLDGLAGGRDEQFF
NA | TRBJ2-5 | NA | TRBV6-5 | TGTGCCAGCAGTCCTTCGGGGAATGACCAAGAGACCCAGTACTTC | CASSPSGNDQETQYF
TRBD1 | TRBJ2-1 | NA | TRBV27 | TGTGCCAGCAGCCCTGGACAGGGCCGCAATGAGCAGTTCTTC | CASSPGQGRNEQFF
NA | TRBJ2-2 | NA | TRBV3-1/TRBV3-2 | TGTGCCAGCAGCCAAGCGGGTGTAGTCGGGGAGCTGTTTTTT | CASSQAGVVGELFF
NA | TRBJ1-2 | NA | TRBV12-3/TRBV12-4 | TGTGCCAGCAGTTTTCTGGCAGGTCGCGGCTACACCTTC | CASSFLAGRGYTF
NA | TRBJ1-1 | NA | TRBV9 | TGTGCCAGCAGCGGGCGACAGGCCATGAACACTGAAGCTTTCTTT | CASSGRQAMNTEAFF
NA | TRBJ1-4 | NA | TRBV7-2 | TGTGCCAGCAGCTTAAACAGCATCAGTAATGAAAAACTGTTTTTT | CASSLNSISNEKLFF
NA | TRBJ2-1 | NA | TRBV7-9 | TGTGCCAGCAGCCCCGGGACATCCCATGAGCAGTTCTTC | CASSPGTSHEQFF
NA | TRBJ1-2 | NA | TRBV5-5 | TGTGCCAGCAGCTTGCTTTTTGGCTACACCTTC | CASSLLFGYTF
TRBD1 | TRBJ1-4 | NA | TRBV20-1 | TGCAGTGCTAGTCAGGGGGGTAGTGAAAAACTGTTTTTT | CSASQGGSEKLFF